What follows are 14 T cell receptor beta chains derived from one specimen sequenced in a study of CD8+ T cells in alopecia areata (dated by TCRdb to between 2018 and 2020). Sample time point, as interpreted from the label and publication: four to five weeks on oral tofacitinib. The meaning of the sample's treatment or condition label: oral pan-JAK inhibitor, 5-10 mg twice daily. Library preparation used the immunoSEQ multiplex PCR assay. To provide template for TCR sequencing, every sample had RNA extracted and reverse transcribed into cDNA. This immuneACCESS table, as held by TCRdb, lists in-frame sequences with V and J called but not all clones. Of the missing ones, under half trace to an unresolved V gene in checked studies; the others have no known cause. This sample holds 150,000 or so clones; around 50% were observed only once. The ten most abundant clones make up around a sixth of the sample.

This sample comprised CD8+ T cells sorted from blood, obtained at week 4, from a patient treated with tofacitinib. The receptors were sampled from a human donor with alopecia areata.

This clone was picked up a small number of times. V usage is TRBV29-1 and J usage is TRBJ2-1; 7 positions match TRBD1. Losses at the gene ends were 4 bases for V and 7 bases for J; bases not matched to a gene: 7. CDR1 and CDR2 (germline): SQVTM, ANQGSEA. The CDR3 loop spans 13 amino acids. The CDR3 spells CSVAGTESNEQFF. The CDR3 DNA is TGCAGCGTTGCCGGGACAGAGAGTAATGAGCAGTTCTTC.

The chain couples TRBV9 to TRBJ1-6; D unresolved. Between the trimmed V and J ends, which lost 3 bases and 9 bases, there was a span of 13 bases. Germline values: CDR1 SGDLS, CDR2 YYNGEE. The CDR3 sequence is 14 residues long. CDR3 residues: CASSGVADSSPLHF. In nucleotides, the CDR3 is TGTGCCAGCAGCGGCGTGGCGGATTCTTCACCCCTCCACTTT.

The genes are TRBV9 and TRBJ1-2; no definite D call. V lost 3 bases and J lost 5, with 17 bases in between. The CDR3 contains 15 residues. The germline CDR1 and CDR2 sequences are SGDLS and YYNGEE. The CDR3 DNA is TGTGCCAGCAGCGGGGGTAGGGCGTCTGGGTATGGCTACACCTTC. The encoded protein is CASSGGRASGYGYTF. The variable domain in full, completed from reference TRBV9 and TRBJ1-2, reads DSGVTQTPKHLITATGQRVTLRCSPRSGDLSVYWYQQSLDQGLQFLIQYYNGEERAKGNILERFSAQQFPDLHSELNLSSLELGDSALYFCASSGGRASGYGYTFGSGTRLTVV.

A few counts support this clone. The genes are TRBV2 and TRBJ1-1; D gene uncertain. Germline lookup yields CDR1 SNHLY and CDR2 FYNNEI. This CDR3 spans 14 amino acids. Trimming stripped 3 bases from V and 6 bases from J, with 14 bases between. Here the CDR3 reads CASSDQARIPEAFF. The CDR3 DNA sequence: TGTGCCAGCAGTGACCAAGCAAGGATCCCTGAAGCTTTCTTT.

The gene calls are TRBV27 and TRBJ2-3, with D possibly matching TRBD2 (6 bases). CDR1 and CDR2 from the germline V gene are MNHEY and SMNVEV (reference sequence). The CDR3 length is 14 residues. Trimming removed 2 bases at V and 3 bases at J, with 9 bases between. As DNA, the CDR3 is TGTGCCAGCAGTTTAGCTAGCGTGACAGATACGCAGTATTTT. This sequence encodes CASSLASVTDTQYF.

This clone was picked up a small number of times. The chain employs TRBV9 and TRBJ2-7; 7 bases fit TRBD1. Trimming at V came to 3 bases and at J to 0 bases, leaving 3 bases not matched to a gene. This CDR3 comprises 14 residues. Germline V CDR1 and CDR2: SGDLS, YYNGEE. CDR3 region: CASSAGTDSYEQYF. Here the CDR3 DNA reads TGTGCCAGCAGCGCCGGGACAGACTCCTACGAGCAGTACTTC.

In its sample, this clone was seen a few times. The chain employs TRBV27 and TRBJ1-5; no clear D. Germline V CDR1 and CDR2: MNHEY, SMNVEV (reference sequence). V was cut by 2 bases and J by 7 bases, with 12 bases left in between. This CDR3 has 14 residues. The CDR3 loop is CASSLLAGSQPQHF. DNA of the CDR3: TGTGCCAGCAGTTTACTGGCGGGTAGCCAGCCCCAGCATTTT.

The V call is TRBV9, the J call TRBJ1-5, with a possible D match to TRBD1 (6 bases). The germline V and J ends were trimmed by 0 bases and 4 bases, with 8 bases remaining between them. Germline lookup yields CDR1 SGDLS and CDR2 YYNGEE. This CDR3 region has 14 residues. The CDR3 DNA reads as TGTGCCAGCAGCGTAGGCAGGGGAAATCAGCCCCAGCATTTT. Amino acids: CASSVGRGNQPQHF.

This clone has a handful of counts. V usage is TRBV7-3 and J usage is TRBJ2-1; D is ambiguous. This CDR3 is 14 amino acids long. The V and J ends lost 5 bases and 5 bases respectively, with 13 bases between them. Germline-derived CDR1 and CDR2 are SGHTA and FQGTGA. The CDR3 DNA sequence: TGTGCCAGCAGCCCCCTGGGCGGAAACAATGAGCAGTTCTTC. Translation: CASSPLGGNNEQFF.

This sequence joins TRBV25-1 and TRBJ1-3, with no clear D. The CDR3 sequence is 16 residues long. V was clipped by 5 bases and J by 0 bases, with 14 bases between them. The germline V gene encodes CDR1 MGHDK and CDR2 SYGVNS. In DNA, the CDR3 is TGTGCCAGCAGTCAAGCGGACTTCCCCTCTGGAAACACCATATATTTT. This gives the protein CASSQADFPSGNTIYF. Together with reference TRBV25-1 and TRBJ1-3, the CDR3 gives the full variable domain: EADIYQTPRYLVIGTGKKITLECSQTMGHDKMYWYQQDPGMELHLIHYSYGVNSTEKGDLSSESTVSRIRTEHFPLTLESARPSHTSQYLCASSQADFPSGNTIYFGEGSWLTVV.

The genes are TRBV20-1 and TRBJ1-6; a possible D gene is TRBD1 (5 bases). Per germline, CDR1 DFQATT and CDR2 SNEGSKA (reference sequence). The CDR3 totals 10 residues. The CDR3 loop reads CSGGDPPLHF. Written as DNA, the CDR3 is TGCAGCGGGGGTGATCCACCCCTCCACTTT.

The rearrangement joins TRBV19 to TRBJ1-1; no clear D gene. The CDR3 has 14 residues. Germline V gives CDR1 LNHDA, CDR2 SQIVND (reference sequence). Trimming removed 6 bases from V and 6 bases from J, with 17 bases in between. The DNA for the CDR3 is TGTGCCAGTAGATACACCGGGAGCCATCCTGAAGCTTTCTTT. It specifies CASRYTGSHPEAFF.

The chain carries TRBV29-1 and TRBJ2-1; 8 nucleotides agree with TRBD2. The V gene end was trimmed by 4 bases and the J gene end by 6 bases; junction bases not matched to a gene: 2. The CDR3 is 12 amino acids. Germline-derived CDR1 and CDR2 are SQVTM and ANQGSEA. The DNA for the CDR3 is TGCAGCGTTGTAGCGGGGTCCAATGAGCAGTTCTTC. This gives the protein CSVVAGSNEQFF.

V and J are TRBV7-9 and TRBJ2-7, with TRBD1 matching over 9 bases. Trimming at V came to 5 bases and at J to 3 bases, leaving 8 bases not matched to a gene. CDR1 is SEHNR, CDR2 FQNEAQ, per germline (reference sequence). This CDR3 has 15 amino acids. The CDR3 reads CASSPGQGTFYEQYF. The CDR3 nucleotides read TGTGCCAGCAGCCCGGGACAGGGTACCTTCTACGAGCAGTACTTC.